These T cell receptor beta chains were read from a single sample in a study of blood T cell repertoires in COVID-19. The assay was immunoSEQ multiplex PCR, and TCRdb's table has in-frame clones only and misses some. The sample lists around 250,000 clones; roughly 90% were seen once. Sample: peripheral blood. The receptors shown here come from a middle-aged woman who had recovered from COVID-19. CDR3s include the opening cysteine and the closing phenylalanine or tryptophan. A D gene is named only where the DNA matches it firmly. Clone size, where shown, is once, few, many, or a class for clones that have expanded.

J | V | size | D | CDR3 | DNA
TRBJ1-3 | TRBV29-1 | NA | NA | CSVAAGLGNTIYF | TGCAGCGTTGCCGCGGGGCTCGGAAACACCATATATTTT
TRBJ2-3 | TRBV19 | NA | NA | CASSLRRGGPDTQYF | TGTGCCAGTAGTCTCCGGAGGGGGGGTCCAGATACGCAGTATTTT
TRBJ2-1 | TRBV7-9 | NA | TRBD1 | CASSFTQGAGEQFF | TGTGCCAGCAGCTTTACACAGGGGGCAGGGGAGCAGTTCTTC
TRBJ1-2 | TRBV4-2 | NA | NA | CASSSGIADAGRYGYTF | TGTGCCAGCAGCAGCGGGATAGCTGACGCGGGGCGATATGGCTACACCTTC
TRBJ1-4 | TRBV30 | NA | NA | CAAQYEKLFF | TGTGCCGCCCAGTATGAAAAACTGTTTTTT
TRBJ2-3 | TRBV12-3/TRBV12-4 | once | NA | CASSLEPTDTQYF | TGTGCCAGCAGTTTAGAGCCCACAGATACGCAGTATTTT
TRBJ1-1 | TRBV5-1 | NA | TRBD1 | CASSLMGTGDTEAFF | TGCGCCAGCAGCTTGATGGGGACAGGGGACACTGAAGCTTTCTTT
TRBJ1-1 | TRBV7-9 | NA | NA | CASSLGRNTEAFF | TGTGCCAGCAGCTTAGGGAGGAACACTGAAGCTTTCTTT
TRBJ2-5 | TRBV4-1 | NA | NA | CASSRGPQETQYF | TGCGCCAGCAGTCGCGGGCCCCAAGAGACCCAGTACTTC
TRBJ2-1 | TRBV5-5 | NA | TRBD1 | CASSFAGQGAHEQFF | TGTGCCAGCAGCTTCGCGGGACAGGGGGCCCATGAGCAGTTCTTC
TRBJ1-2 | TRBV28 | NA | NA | CASSSAGDGYTF | TGTGCCAGCAGTTCAGCAGGGGATGGCTACACCTTC
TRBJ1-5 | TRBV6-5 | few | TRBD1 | CAAALGQRQPQHF | TGTGCCGCGGCGCTGGGACAGAGACAGCCCCAGCATTTT
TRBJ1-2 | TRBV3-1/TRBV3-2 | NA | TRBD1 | CASSQGPGTGVGYGYTF | TGTGCCAGCAGCCAAGGTCCCGGGACAGGGGTCGGCTATGGCTACACCTTC
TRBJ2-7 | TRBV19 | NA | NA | CASGPRRALYEQYF | TGTGCCAGTGGCCCACGGAGGGCCCTCTACGAGCAGTACTTC
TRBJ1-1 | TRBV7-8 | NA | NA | CASRHERGEAFF | TGTGCCAGCAGACATGAAAGGGGTGAAGCTTTCTTT
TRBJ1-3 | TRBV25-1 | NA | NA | CASSEQFSGNTIYF | TGTGCCAGCAGCGAACAGTTCTCTGGAAACACCATATATTTT
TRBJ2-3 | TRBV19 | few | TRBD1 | CASTARPGTGGGDTQYF | TGTGCCAGTACCGCGAGACCAGGGACAGGAGGGGGAGATACGCAGTATTTT
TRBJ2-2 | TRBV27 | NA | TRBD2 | CASSLYGGGNTGELFF | TGTGCCAGCAGTTTATACGGCGGGGGGAACACCGGGGAGCTGTTTTTT
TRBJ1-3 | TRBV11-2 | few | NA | CASSTDRSGNTIYF | TGTGCCAGTTCGACAGACCGCTCTGGAAACACCATATATTTT
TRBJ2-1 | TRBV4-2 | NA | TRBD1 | CASSQEGRGPYNEQFF | TGTGCCAGCAGCCAAGAGGGCAGGGGGCCCTACAATGAGCAGTTCTTC
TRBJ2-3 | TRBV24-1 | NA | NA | CATARGGRADTQYF | TGTGCCACTGCTAGGGGGGGCAGGGCAGATACGCAGTATTTT
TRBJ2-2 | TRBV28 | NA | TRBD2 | CASSWARGEGTGELFF | TGTGCCAGCAGTTGGGCTCGGGGGGAGGGCACCGGGGAGCTGTTTTTT
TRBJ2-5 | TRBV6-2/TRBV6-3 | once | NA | CASSYGGAQETQYF | TGTGCCAGCAGTTACGGGGGGGCACAAGAGACCCAGTACTTC
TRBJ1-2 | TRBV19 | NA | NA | CASRSPWPMGGYTF | TGTGCCAGTAGGAGCCCCTGGCCGATGGGCGGCTACACCTTC
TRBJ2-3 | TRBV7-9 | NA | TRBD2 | CASSRLAGVTDTQYF | TGTGCCAGCAGCAGACTAGCGGGAGTCACAGATACGCAGTATTTT
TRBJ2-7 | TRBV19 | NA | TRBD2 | CASSAGTSGSPYEQYF | TGTGCCAGTAGTGCCGGGACTAGCGGGAGCCCCTACGAGCAGTACTTC
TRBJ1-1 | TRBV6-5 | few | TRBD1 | CASKTGTGITEAFF | TGTGCCAGCAAAACAGGGACAGGGATTACTGAAGCTTTCTTT
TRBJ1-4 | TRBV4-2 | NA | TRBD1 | CASSQDGTGSREKLFF | TGTGCCAGCAGCCAAGATGGGACAGGGAGTAGAGAAAAACTGTTTTTT
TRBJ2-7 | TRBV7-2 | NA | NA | CASSLLTGTYEQYF | TGTGCCAGCAGCTTATTGACGGGAACCTACGAGCAGTACTTC
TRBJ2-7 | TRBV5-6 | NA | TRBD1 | CASSSTGASSYEQYF | TGTGCCAGCAGCAGCACAGGGGCGAGCTCCTACGAGCAGTACTTC
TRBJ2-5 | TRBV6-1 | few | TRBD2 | CASSEGTIVETQYF | TGTGCCAGCAGTGAGGGGACTATAGTAGAGACCCAGTACTTC
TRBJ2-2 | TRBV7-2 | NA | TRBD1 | CASTPGQHTGELFF | TGTGCCAGCACCCCGGGACAGCACACCGGGGAGCTGTTTTTT
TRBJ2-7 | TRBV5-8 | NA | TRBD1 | CASSSGTGGTEQYF | TGTGCCAGCAGCTCCGGGACAGGGGGCACCGAGCAGTACTTC
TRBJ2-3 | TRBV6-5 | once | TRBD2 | CASSYGLAGGEDTQYF | TGTGCCAGCAGTTACGGACTAGCGGGAGGGGAAGATACGCAGTATTTT
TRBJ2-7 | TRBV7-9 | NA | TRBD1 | CASRSGQATYEQYF | TGTGCCAGCAGGTCGGGACAGGCTACCTACGAGCAGTACTTC
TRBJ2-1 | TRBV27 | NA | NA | CASSLWGGAYNEQFF | TGTGCCAGCAGTTTATGGGGCGGAGCATACAATGAGCAGTTCTTC
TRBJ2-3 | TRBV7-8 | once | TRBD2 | CASSSRLAGNTDTQYF | TGTGCCAGCAGCTCCAGACTAGCGGGGAACACAGATACGCAGTATTTT
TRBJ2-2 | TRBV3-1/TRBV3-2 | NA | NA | CASSQGSGVPGELFF | TGTGCCAGCAGCCAAGGATCAGGGGTTCCCGGGGAGCTGTTTTTT
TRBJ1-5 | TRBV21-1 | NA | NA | CASSKNEPRRGVQPQNNQPQHF | TGTGCCAGCAGCAAAAATGAACCAAGGCGGGGCGTGCAGCCCCAAAACAATCAGCCCCAGCATTTT
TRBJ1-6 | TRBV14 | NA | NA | CASSQDIYNSPLHF | TGTGCCAGCAGCCAGGACATCTATAATTCACCCCTCCACTTT
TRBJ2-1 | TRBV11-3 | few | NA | CASSLEAEPYNEQFF | TGTGCCAGCAGCTTAGAGGCGGAACCATACAATGAGCAGTTCTTC
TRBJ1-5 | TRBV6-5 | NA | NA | CASSSHLKNQPQHF | TGTGCCAGCAGTTCCCACTTAAAAAATCAGCCCCAGCATTTT
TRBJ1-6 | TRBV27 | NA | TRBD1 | CASSAGTANSPLHF | TGTGCCAGCAGCGCCGGGACAGCTAATTCACCCCTCCACTTT
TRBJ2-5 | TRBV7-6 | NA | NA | CASSLAQGIQVTQYF | TGTGCCAGCAGCTTAGCCCAGGGGATACAAGTGACCCAGTACTTC
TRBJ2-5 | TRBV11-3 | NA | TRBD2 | CASSSAWVAGTLETQYF | TGTGCCAGCAGCTCCGCCTGGGTAGCGGGTACCCTAGAGACCCAGTACTTC
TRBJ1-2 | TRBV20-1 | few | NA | CSARPGYGYTF | TGCAGTGCTAGACCCGGCTATGGCTACACCTTC
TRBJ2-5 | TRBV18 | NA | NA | CASSPQQETQYF | TGTGCCAGCTCACCCCAACAAGAGACCCAGTACTTC
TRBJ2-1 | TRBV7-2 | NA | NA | CASSLSWGAYNEQFF | TGTGCCAGCAGCCTGTCCTGGGGAGCATACAATGAGCAGTTCTTC
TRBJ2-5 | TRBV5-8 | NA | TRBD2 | CASSPEAGTRAETQYF | TGTGCCAGCAGCCCCGAAGCGGGGACTAGGGCCGAGACCCAGTACTTC
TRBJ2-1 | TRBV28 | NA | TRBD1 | CASSSGTVHNEQFF | TGTGCCAGCAGCTCCGGGACAGTCCACAATGAGCAGTTCTTC
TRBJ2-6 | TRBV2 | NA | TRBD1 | CASSEAHPGGGSGANVLTF | TGTGCCAGCAGTGAAGCGCACCCAGGGGGCGGCTCTGGGGCCAACGTCCTGACTTTC
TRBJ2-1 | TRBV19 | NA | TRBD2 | CASIRTSGTSSYNEQFF | TGTGCCAGTATACGGACTAGCGGGACGAGCTCCTACAATGAGCAGTTCTTC
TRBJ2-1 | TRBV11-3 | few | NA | CASSLAASEPYNEQFF | TGTGCCAGCAGCTTGGCGGCTAGCGAGCCCTACAATGAGCAGTTCTTC
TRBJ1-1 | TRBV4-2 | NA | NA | CASSQEGSGKDTEAFF | TGTGCCAGCAGCCAAGAAGGGAGCGGGAAGGACACTGAAGCTTTCTTT
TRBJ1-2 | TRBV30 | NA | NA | CAWSLTEGVYGYTF | TGTGCCTGGAGCCTCACTGAGGGGGTTTATGGCTACACCTTC